What follows are 16 T cell receptor beta chains derived from one specimen sequenced in a study of neurological immune-mediated disorders. Using its own MiXCR run on the 5' RACE reads, TCRdb lists one record per CDR3 protein. Of tens of thousands of distinct CDR3 sequences listed, 4% are singletons. The sequenced sample was CD4+ T cells from blood. The receptor source for this set is a woman aged 40 to 49 in good health.

Many counts were recorded for this clonotype. The rearrangement joins TRBV10-3 to TRBJ2-3, with 9 bases lining up with TRBD2. Germline-derived CDR1 and CDR2 are ENHRY and SYGVKD. The J segment lost 0 bases and the V segment lost 5 bases, leaving 6 bases of the junction unmatched. This CDR3 has 16 residues. In DNA, the CDR3 is TGTGCCATCAGTAGCGGGGGGCCGACTAGCACAGATACGCAGTATTTT. Translation: CAISSGGPTSTDTQYF.

The chain is built from TRBV5-1 and TRBJ2-3; D is ambiguous. The germline V gene has CDR1 SGHRS and CDR2 YFSETQ. The V gene lost 0 bases and the J gene lost 1 base, with 15 bases spanning the gap. The CDR3 has 17 amino acids. The DNA of the CDR3 is TGCGCCAGCAGCTTGGCCGCGATTGGGGTTGGCACAGATACGCAGTATTTT. Its protein is CASSLAAIGVGTDTQYF.

This clonotype was counted many times. The chain combines TRBV9 with TRBJ2-5; 12 positions agree with TRBD2. V was clipped by 2 bases and J by 2 bases; unmatched bases: 1. Looked up from germline, CDR1 is SGDLS and CDR2 is YYNGEE. The CDR3 consists of 15 residues. Written as DNA, the CDR3 is TGTGCCAGCAGCGTGCTAGCGGGGGGGCAAGAGACCCAGTACTTC. Amino acid sequence: CASSVLAGGQETQYF.

This clonotype occurred many times. The chain is built from TRBV4-1 and TRBJ1-2, with D maybe TRBD1 (5 bases). This CDR3 region has 16 residues. V gave up 7 bases and J gave up 3 bases, with 21 bases separating them. Germline lookup yields CDR1 MGHRA and CDR2 YSYEKL. The chain's CDR3 is CASKLQGEGTDYGYTF. CDR3 nucleotides: TGCGCCAGCAAGCTGCAGGGAGAAGGTACTGACTATGGCTACACCTTC.

At least ten counts were recorded for this clonotype. The gene calls are TRBV6-5 and TRBJ1-2, with a weak D call TRBD1 (5 bases). V was pared by 0 bases and J by 7 bases, with 9 bases between. This CDR3 comprises 13 residues. Germline V lookup: CDR1 MNHEY, CDR2 SVGAGI. The CDR3 sequence is CASSYSRGSGYTF. The CDR3 DNA sequence: TGTGCCAGCAGTTACTCGCGGGGGAGTGGCTACACCTTC.

This clonotype has at least ten counts. J is TRBJ1-5 and V is TRBV6-6; D gene ambiguous. Trimming cost V 9 bases and J 7 bases, with 13 bases left between them. Per the germline V gene, CDR1 is MNHNY and CDR2 is SVGAGI (reference sequence). The CDR3 has 12 residues. CDR3 sequence: CASSRVVQPQHF. The CDR3 DNA sequence: TGTGCCAGTTCGAGGGTCGTGCAGCCCCAGCATTTT.

Many counts were recorded for this clonotype. The V gene is TRBV5-1, the J gene TRBJ2-3; D unclear. The germline V gene encodes CDR1 SGHRS and CDR2 YFSETQ. V was cut by 1 base and J by 2 bases, with 8 bases left in between. The CDR3 contains 14 residues. The CDR3 is CASSLMVITDTQYF. As DNA, the CDR3 is TGCGCCAGCAGCTTGATGGTAATCACAGATACGCAGTATTTT.

This clonotype was seen repeatedly, ten times or more. The rearrangement joins TRBV5-1 to TRBJ1-5; possibly TRBD1 for D (5 bases). The CDR3 runs 16 residues. The germline CDR1 and CDR2 sequences are SGHRS and YFSETQ. The V and J ends lost 0 bases and 8 bases respectively, with 18 bases between them. The CDR3 sequence is CASSLDGRVPPEPQHF. The CDR3 DNA reads TGCGCCAGCAGCTTGGATGGCAGGGTCCCCCCGGAGCCCCAGCATTTT.

This clonotype was seen at least ten times. The CDR3 nucleotides read TGTGCCAGCAGCTTTACCGGGACACCCATGGCATACAATGAGCAGTTCTTC. Translation: CASSFTGTPMAYNEQFF. V is TRBV7-2 and J is TRBJ2-1; D might be TRBD1 (6 bases). V dropped 3 bases and J dropped 4 bases, with 19 bases sitting between them. In germline, CDR1 is SGHTA, CDR2 FQGNSA. CDR3 length: 17 amino acids.

This clonotype was picked up many times. The chain carries TRBV20-1 and TRBJ1-5; 9 positions match TRBD1. This CDR3 has 13 residues. The V segment lost 5 bases and the J segment 6 bases; nucleotides outside the gene matches: 5. In germline, CDR1 is DFQATT, CDR2 SNEGSKA (reference sequence). The CDR3 sequence: CSAQGQGVQPQHF. DNA of the CDR3: TGCAGTGCTCAGGGACAGGGAGTTCAGCCCCAGCATTTT.

This clonotype was picked up many times. The chain joins TRBV4-1 to TRBJ1-1; no firm D call. The CDR3 contains 15 residues. Trimming removed 3 bases at V and 2 bases at J, with 13 bases between. Germline CDR1 reads MGHRA; CDR2 reads YSYEKL. Here the CDR3 reads CASSQAPSFNTEAFF. CDR3 in DNA: TGCGCCAGCAGCCAGGCGCCGAGTTTTAACACTGAAGCTTTCTTT.

This clonotype was recorded at least ten times. The chain joins TRBV4-1 to TRBJ2-3; TRBD2 is a possible D gene (7 bases). V lost 5 bases and J lost 3, with 24 bases in between. This CDR3 has 18 residues. CDR1 is MGHRA and CDR2 is YSYEKL in the germline V gene. The CDR3 protein is CASSGSGRGAGKTDTQYF. In nucleotides, the CDR3 is TGCGCCAGCAGCGGTAGCGGTCGGGGGGCCGGCAAGACAGATACGCAGTATTTT.

In its sample, this clonotype was seen many times. This chain links TRBV5-1 with TRBJ2-1; TRBD1 is a possible D gene (5 bases). Trimming cost V 6 bases and J 8 bases, with 15 bases left between them. Germline V gives CDR1 SGHRS, CDR2 YFSETQ. The CDR3 loop spans 13 amino acids. CDR3 sequence (DNA): TGCGCCAGCACCAGAACAGGAATCGATGAGCAGTTCTTC. Its translation is CASTRTGIDEQFF.

This clonotype showed up many times. The rearrangement uses TRBV6-1 and TRBJ1-1; no definite D call. CDR1 and CDR2 from the germline V gene are MNHNS and SASEGT. V gave up 7 bases and J gave up 0 bases, with 6 bases separating them. The length of the CDR3 is 12 residues. CDR3 in DNA: TGTGCCAGCACCCGTTTGAACACTGAAGCTTTCTTT. It encodes CASTRLNTEAFF.

This clonotype was picked up many times. This chain joins TRBV2 and TRBJ1-1; D perhaps matches TRBD1 (6 bases). V lost 6 bases and J 1 base, leaving 15 bases between the germline ends. Germline values: CDR1 SNHLY, CDR2 FYNNEI. This CDR3 comprises 15 residues. CDR3 nucleotides: TGTGCCAGCAGAGCTTCCGGGACAAGGAACACTGAAGCTTTCTTT. Residues: CASRASGTRNTEAFF.

This clonotype was observed at least ten times. J is TRBJ2-7 and V is TRBV20-1, with 10 positions matching TRBD2. V was pared by 0 bases and J by 6 bases, with 5 bases of the junction left unmatched. CDR1 is DFQATT and CDR2 is SNEGSKA in the germline V gene (reference sequence). This CDR3 has 14 residues. The CDR3 DNA is TGCAGTGCTAGAGACCCTAGCGGGAGCCGCGAGCAGTACTTC. It is translated as CSARDPSGSREQYF.